This TCR beta chain was identified during a study of blood T cell repertoires in COVID-19 (dated by TCRdb to 2020 to 2021). As for the study more broadly: ImmuneRACE Cohort 3 recovered participants were defined by two consecutive negative NP/OP PCR tests, healthcare professional clearance, or symptom resolution. The collaborator samples originated in the United States, Italy and Spain and spanned the acute and convalescent phases of COVID-19. The material from the prospective study consisted of cDNA or gDNA derived from T cells, B-cell-depleted T cells, or PBMCs. Deeply sampled blood TCRbeta repertoires from subjects exposed to, actively infected with, or recovered from COVID-19 were included in the dataset. The repertoires were made available in a free public database intended to serve as a resource for research on the immune response to SARS-CoV-2. Samples were obtained from the ongoing ImmuneRACE study (first 160 participants) and from some 1,200 subjects provided by 6 global collaborators. Nearly every sample came with metadata listing a de-identified subject ID, COVID-19 status, age in years and sex. Where available, HLA class I and class II types were taken from metadata supplied by the sample provider and were not determined by assay-based typing.

Remarks on this clone: What this receptor recognizes is not known. Nothing much larger sits one base from this clone, and base qualities are not available.

The immunoSEQ Assay, a bias-controlled multiplex PCR, was used to amplify TCRbeta CDR3 regions from genomic DNA. In the authors' own workflow: Within the assay, amplification of reference gene primers was used to estimate how many nucleated cells each sample contained. To quantify the absolute abundance of each unique TCRbeta CDR3 rearrangement, sequence reads were collapsed and filtered. Productive Simpson clonality was computed per sample as the square root of Simpson's diversity index over productive rearrangements. As stored in TCRdb, this immuneACCESS dataset retains in-frame rearrangements with V and J assigned. A fraction of the clones does not appear; measured against another copy, unresolved V genes explain less than half of the discrepancy, and the remainder lacks a known reason. V and J calls and clone size are copied from that table; D and trimming were computed from the DNA. This sample holds around 300,000 clones; 88% were observed only once. Together, the top ten hold approximately 2% of the sample.

Compared with germline, V lacks 8 bases and J lacks 5 bases; bases without a gene match: 4. The CDR3 numbers 14 residues from cysteine through phenylalanine. Only CDR3 DNA is held: 42 bases, read in frame from base 1. Reading the germline V gene gives CDR1 MNHEY and CDR2 SVGAGI. Participants in the prospective study were aged roughly 18 to 89 years, lived in under 30 United States geographic areas, and enrolled through a virtual design. Cohort assignment in the prospective study relied on participant-reported clinical history from a screening survey and a study questionnaire. In the prospective study, mobile phlebotomists collected whole blood, serum and a nasopharyngeal or oropharyngeal swab from each participant. Over a roughly 2-month period, participants in the prospective study had the option of providing additional blood draws and questionnaires. Blood samples from the prospective study were shipped frozen or at room temperature prior to DNA extraction.

General study outcomes and caveats: How much clinical and demographic metadata was included differed by source and by participant, and the metadata was provided uncurated.

This receptor was taken from a woman aged 55-69 years in a cohort exposed to, infected with or recovered from COVID-19 (not recorded which). Material for sequencing was PBMCs or T cells enriched from blood (not recorded which). The chain joins TRBV6-5 to TRBJ1-6, with 9 bases in between that match TRBD1. The CDR3 sequence is CASLWTGDNSPLHF. In nucleotides, the sequence is TGTGCCAGCCTTTGGACAGGGGATAATTCACCCCTCCACTTT.